The entry below describes one T cell receptor (beta chain). This clone is considered medium-sized (0.01 to 0.1%). It lacks a known antigen. The record has no base qualities; no much larger clone is one base away. The data derive from a study of siplizumab effects on memory and regulatory T cells (dated by TCRdb to about 2019). Context from the whole study: The study looked at the effect of siplizumab, an anti-CD2 antibody, on alloreactive T-cell subsets in allogeneic mixed lymphocyte reactions made from human PBMCs.

The CDR3 holds 18 amino acids from the cysteine to the phenylalanine. Only the CDR3 part of the read is kept: 54 bases, read in frame from the first base. V and J are trimmed by 4 bases and 1 base, and the gene matches miss 4 bases of the junction. Reading the germline V gene (reference sequence) gives CDR1 LNHDA and CDR2 SQIVND. The investigation overall reported the following: About 75-96% of proliferating CD4+ or CD8+ clones could not be given a naive or memory phenotype. The cumulative frequency of alloreactive sequences that could be traced back to unstimulated CD4+ memory T cells was significantly reduced by siplizumab. Greater diversity appeared to be present in unstimulated naive T cells than in memory T cells, and a substantial contribution to the alloresponse seemed to be made by naive cells. Sequences below about 10^-5 frequency were poorly captured, so only a minor fraction of alloreactive clones could be mapped to unstimulated subsets. Among mappable alloreactive CD4+ clones, the Treg-derived fraction averaged nearly 70% with siplizumab versus roughly 25% in control reactions. Whether proliferating Tregs from siplizumab cultures actually had suppressive function was not functionally confirmed.

Sorted unstimulated T cells, along with proliferating T cells recovered from mixed lymphocyte reactions, underwent TCRbeta CDR3 sequencing. Fresh whole blood from about 11 HLA-typed healthy donors was used as the source from which PBMCs were isolated. To map where alloreactive clones came from, unstimulated CD4+ regulatory T cells were FACS-sorted. The receptor library was made with the immunoSEQ multiplex PCR assay. Roughly 10^5 TCR templates per sample were assayed on the deep sequencing platform. Genomic DNA extracted from sorted T cells was the material used for TCRbeta CDR3 sequencing. The source study handled its data this way. The R programming language was used for clonal analysis of TCRbeta CDR3 data. Alloreactive CD4+ and CD8+ clones were identified by comparing unstimulated samples to CFSE-low samples taken after the reaction. Alloreactive CD4+ clones were assigned to regulatory or non-regulatory origin by matching sequences to sorted unstimulated Treg and non-Treg repertoires. TCRdb mirrors the immuneACCESS table, restricted to in-frame sequences. Some clones are absent from its copies; in checked studies, under half trace to an unresolved V gene, and the reason for the others is unknown. The V and J calls and clone size were taken over from that table, and D and trimming were inferred from the DNA. This sample lists 65,000 to 70,000 clones; over 80% were detected once. Under 2% of the sample lies in the top ten.

This TCR derives from a human donor in good health. The sample taken for sequencing was Tregs sorted from blood. The chain employs TRBV19 and TRBJ2-2; TRBD2 matches 15 bases in the middle. Here the CDR3 is given as CASSRGLAGGRNTGELFF. The DNA sequence is TGTGCCAGTAGTAGAGGACTAGCGGGAGGGCGGAACACCGGGGAGCTGTTTTTT.